Listed here are 29 T cell receptor beta chains from one sample, sequenced in a study of OX40 agonist ivuxolimab in advanced cancers. Libraries came from the immunoSEQ multiplex PCR assay. In TCRdb, the immuneACCESS table is reduced to in-frame sequences with V and J assigned. These tables do not hold every clone; where another copy was compared, an unresolved V gene accounts for under half, and the others remain unexplained. The sample has more than 60,000 clones on record, approximately 83% of them singletons. Of the sample, 3.5% to 5% falls within the top ten clones. This sample comprised CD4+ or CD8+ T cells sorted from blood, obtained in a trial of the OX40 agonist ivuxolimab. The source of these receptors is an adult with an advanced solid tumor such as melanoma, head and neck, liver or kidney cancer.

V usage is TRBV18 and J usage is TRBJ2-2; tentative D call: TRBD1 (7 bases). The CDR3 is 18 residues long. Germline values: CDR1 KGHSH, CDR2 LQKENI. V lost 5 bases and J 10 bases, leaving 29 bases between the germline ends. DNA of the CDR3: TGTGCCAGCTCAAGTATAGGAGGGGGCCCAATTTCGAAGATGGAGCTGTTTTTT. Residues: CASSSIGGGPISKMELFF.

V is TRBV9 and J is TRBJ1-3; no clear D. This CDR3 contains 13 residues. Germline V gene sequence: CDR1 SGDLS, CDR2 YYNGEE. The germline V and J ends were trimmed by 3 bases and 4 bases, with 8 bases remaining between them. The CDR3 DNA reads TGTGCCAGCAGCGATTCCGCAGGAAACACCATATATTTT. Translating gives CASSDSAGNTIYF.

The chain couples TRBV18 to TRBJ1-1, with D uncertain. Trimming left V 6 bases short and J 0 bases short, with 14 bases between. The length of the CDR3 is 15 residues. Germline CDR1 is KGHSH and CDR2 is LQKENI. This CDR3 is CASSQAAIMNTEAFF. CDR3 coding DNA: TGTGCCAGCTCGCAAGCAGCAATCATGAACACTGAAGCTTTCTTT. Filled out from reference TRBV18 and TRBJ1-1, the complete variable domain reads NAGVMQNPRHLVRRRGQEARLRCSPMKGHSHVYWYRQLPEEGLKFMVYLQKENIIDESGMPKERFSAEFPKEGPSILRIQQVVRGDSAAYFCASSQAAIMNTEAFFGQGTRLTVV.

This chain connects TRBV28 to TRBJ1-6; a weak D match, TRBD1 (5 bases). CDR3 length: 15 amino acids. CDR1 MDHEN and CDR2 SYDVKM come from the germline V gene. Deletions cut 4 bases from V and 9 bases from J, with 16 bases between. Written as DNA, the CDR3 is TGTGCCAGCAGTTACCTCCAGGGAAATCGTTCACCCCTCCACTTT. This encodes CASSYLQGNRSPLHF.

CDR3 residues: CASSQESSTEAFF. The CDR3 region has the DNA TGCGCCAGCAGCCAAGAGTCTAGCACTGAAGCTTTCTTT. The rearrangement joins TRBV4-3 to TRBJ1-1; D ambiguous. V lost 0 bases and J lost 4, with 6 bases in between. The germline V gene encodes CDR1 LGHNA and CDR2 YSLEER. The CDR3 is 13 amino acids.

The genes are TRBV28 and TRBJ1-6; possibly TRBD1 for D (5 bases). This CDR3 has 17 amino acids. In germline, CDR1 is MDHEN, CDR2 SYDVKM. Trimming stripped 6 bases from V and 7 bases from J, with 22 bases between. CDR3 bases: TGTGCCAGCAGGCCTACCGGGACGCCCCGCTTGAATTCACCCCTCCACTTT. Protein product: CASRPTGTPRLNSPLHF.

The chain joins TRBV19 to TRBJ1-2, with TRBD1 matching over 8 bases. The trim removed 5 bases at V and 7 bases at J, leaving 6 bases unmatched. Germline CDR1 LNHDA, CDR2 SQIVND (reference sequence). CDR3 length: 13 residues. The CDR3 coding sequence is TGTGCCAGTAGTCAAGGGACAGGTTTTGGCTACACCTTC. Its protein product is CASSQGTGFGYTF.

On this clone itself: This sample includes further DNA sequences coding for the same CDR3. The chain joins TRBV29-1 to TRBJ1-1; unclear D gene. Trimming stripped 3 bases from V and 2 bases from J, with 7 bases between. Germline values: CDR1 SQVTM, CDR2 ANQGSEA. This CDR3 is 12 amino acids long. The CDR3, as DNA: TGCAGCGTTGATGGGGTTAACACTGAAGCTTTCTTT. This translates into CSVDGVNTEAFF. Full variable domain (remainder filled in from reference TRBV29-1 and TRBJ1-1): SAVISQKPSRDICQRGTSLTIQCQVDSQVTMMFWYRQQPGQSLTLIATANQGSEATYESGFVIDKFPISRPNLTFSTLTVSNMSPEDSSIYLCSVDGVNTEAFFGQGTRLTVV.

The J gene is TRBJ2-7, the V gene TRBV6-5; D is ambiguous. The CDR3 is 12 residues long. CDR1 and CDR2 from the germline V gene are MNHEY and SVGAGI. V lost 6 bases to trimming and J lost 3 bases, with 9 bases between them. CDR3 loop: CASRSDFYEQYF. The CDR3 DNA reads as TGTGCCAGCAGATCCGACTTCTACGAGCAGTACTTC.

The chain recombines TRBV28 with TRBJ1-2, with D possibly matching TRBD1 (5 bases). This CDR3 is built from 15 residues. V lost 8 bases, J lost 4 bases, and 20 bases lay in between. The germline CDR1 and CDR2 sequences are MDHEN and SYDVKM. The CDR3 sequence is CASGQRAEWGYGYTF. The CDR3 DNA follows: TGTGCCAGCGGACAAAGGGCTGAGTGGGGCTATGGCTACACCTTC.

This clone occurred a few times. The J gene is TRBJ1-2, the V gene TRBV29-1; maybe TRBD1 (5 bases). Trimming removed 6 bases from V and 3 bases from J, with 14 bases in between. Germline-derived CDR1 and CDR2 are SQVTM and ANQGSEA. The CDR3 loop spans 13 amino acids. The CDR3 is CSVFLLGHYGYTF. In DNA, the CDR3 is TGCAGCGTGTTTTTGTTGGGACACTATGGCTACACCTTC.

The rearrangement joins TRBV6-6 to TRBJ1-1, with TRBD1 matching over 7 bases. This CDR3 comprises 13 residues. V dropped 10 bases and J dropped 5; count of bases not matched to a gene: 10. Germline CDR1 reads MNHNY; CDR2 reads SVGAGI (reference sequence). In nucleotides, the CDR3 is TGTGCCACTAACAGGGGCAGGGGGACTGAAGCTTTCTTT. Translated, it gives CATNRGRGTEAFF.

The chain combines TRBV5-1 with TRBJ1-1; D remains ambiguous. The CDR3 consists of 15 residues. Germline CDR1 SGHRS, CDR2 YFSETQ. V shed 1 base and J shed 1 base, with 11 bases lying between them. The CDR3 DNA reads TGCGCCAGCAGCTTGTCTGGGAACGAGAACACTGAAGCTTTCTTT. It translates to CASSLSGNENTEAFF.

The CDR3 DNA reads TGTGCCAGCACCTACCCACGGGCGGGAGGGGAGACCCAGTACTTC. This gives the protein CASTYPRAGGETQYF. V gene TRBV7-2 combines with J gene TRBJ2-5; 9 nucleotides line up with TRBD2. Trimming at V came to 7 bases and at J to 5 bases, leaving 11 bases not matched to a gene. The CDR3 sequence is 15 residues long. Germline CDR1 and CDR2: SGHTA and FQGNSA.

The chain couples TRBV4-2 to TRBJ2-5; 9 nucleotides line up with TRBD2. V shed 4 bases, J shed 1 base, and the junction held 13 bases outside the gene matches. This CDR3 contains 18 residues. Germline values: CDR1 LGHNA, CDR2 YNFKEQ. Here the CDR3 reads CASSRRNGASGVQETQYF. The CDR3 DNA follows: TGTGCCAGCAGCCGCCGGAATGGTGCTAGCGGGGTCCAAGAGACCCAGTACTTC.

The J gene is TRBJ2-3, the V gene TRBV2; the match to TRBD2 covers 9 bases. This CDR3 spans 14 amino acids. Germline CDR1 reads SNHLY; CDR2 reads FYNNEI. Unmatched junction bases numbered 3, after V lost 7 bases and J lost 1 base. The CDR3: CASILAGGTDTQYF. CDR3 in DNA: TGTGCCAGCATTTTAGCGGGGGGCACAGATACGCAGTATTTT.

This chain connects TRBV7-8 to TRBJ2-5; 9 nucleotides agree with TRBD1. There are 15 residues in the CDR3. V was pared by 5 bases and J by 5 bases, with 9 bases of the junction left unmatched. Germline-derived CDR1 and CDR2 are SGHVS and FQNEAQ. The CDR3: CASSKRTGGEETQYF. The CDR3 DNA sequence: TGTGCCAGCAGCAAACGAACAGGGGGCGAGGAGACCCAGTACTTC.

The genes are TRBV7-2 and TRBJ1-4; no firm D call. The CDR3 is made up of 15 amino acids. V shed 0 bases and J shed 8 bases, with 13 bases lying between them. Germline V gene lookup returns CDR1 SGHTA and CDR2 FQGNSA. CDR3 protein: CASSLALGRGEKLFF. CDR3 nucleotides: TGTGCCAGCAGCTTAGCGCTGGGGAGAGGGGAAAAACTGTTTTTT.

This CDR3 reads CASRTGAGETQYF. DNA for the CDR3: TGTGCCAGCAGGACAGGGGCGGGAGAGACCCAGTACTTC. V usage is TRBV2 and J usage is TRBJ2-5; TRBD1 agrees at 8 bases. After removal of 6 bases from V and 4 bases from J, the junction contained 4 bases not matched to a gene. CDR3 length: 13 amino acids. The germline V gene encodes CDR1 SNHLY and CDR2 FYNNEI.

This sequence joins TRBV7-3 and TRBJ2-1; D might be TRBD1 (6 bases). CDR3 length: 15 amino acids. Looked up from germline, CDR1 is SGHTA and CDR2 is FQGTGA. Deletions cut 5 bases from V and 0 bases from J, with 11 bases between. The CDR3 bases are TGTGCCAGCAGCGGGGACAAGAGCTCCTACAATGAGCAGTTCTTC. Its protein is CASSGDKSSYNEQFF.

This chain uses TRBV6-6 with TRBJ1-3, with D possibly being TRBD1 (5 bases). V was trimmed by 6 bases and J by 2 bases, leaving 14 bases between them. Germline values: CDR1 MNHNY, CDR2 SVGAGI (reference sequence). This CDR3 has 15 residues. The CDR3 sequence is CASSHLGVAGNTIYF. Here the CDR3 DNA reads TGTGCCAGCAGCCACCTAGGGGTGGCTGGAAACACCATATATTTT.

This chain uses TRBV5-1 with TRBJ2-7; D perhaps matches TRBD1 (5 bases). Trimming pared 3 bases from V and 7 bases from J, leaving 14 bases between. The length of the CDR3 is 13 residues. Germline values: CDR1 SGHRS, CDR2 YFSETQ. CDR3 residues: CASSSHPQGEQYF. In DNA, the CDR3 is TGCGCCAGCAGCTCCCACCCGCAGGGAGAGCAGTACTTC. The whole variable domain, remainder taken from reference TRBV5-1 and TRBJ2-7, is KAGVTQTPRYLIKTRGQQVTLSCSPISGHRSVSWYQQTPGQGLQFLFEYFSETQRNKGNFPGRFSGRQFSNSRSEMNVSTLELGDSALYLCASSSHPQGEQYFGPGTRLTVT.

The chain links TRBV5-8 to TRBJ1-6; 9 positions agree with TRBD1. The germline gives CDR1 SGHTS, CDR2 YDEGEE. The CDR3 is made up of 15 amino acids. V shed 5 bases, J shed 9 bases, and the junction held 9 bases outside the gene matches. The DNA of the CDR3 is TGTGCCAGCAGTAATACAGGGGGCAGGATTTCACCCCTCCACTTT. It translates to CASSNTGGRISPLHF.

This clone has a handful of counts. V gene TRBV15 combines with J gene TRBJ2-1; 9 nucleotides agree with TRBD2. V was clipped by 3 bases and J by 4 bases; unmatched bases: 7. Germline values: CDR1 LNHNV, CDR2 YYDKDF (reference sequence). This CDR3 has 16 amino acids. DNA of the CDR3: TGTGCCACCAGCAGTAGAGGCGGGGGGGGATACAATGAGCAGTTCTTC. The encoded protein is CATSSRGGGGYNEQFF.

The rearrangement uses TRBV7-4 and TRBJ2-1, with 12 bases aligning to TRBD2. The CDR3 covers 19 residues. V shed 3 bases, J shed 7 bases, and the junction held 16 bases outside the gene matches. Germline CDR1 is SGHVT and CDR2 is SQSDAQ. In nucleotides, the CDR3 is TGTGCCAGCAGCTTGTTTCCGCTAGCGGGGGGGGCGGCCTGGAATGAGCAGTTCTTC. This translates into CASSLFPLAGGAAWNEQFF.

The chain carries TRBV7-9 and TRBJ2-2; D gene uncertain. Germline CDR1 is SEHNR and CDR2 is FQNEAQ (reference sequence). Trimming cost V 0 bases and J 3 bases, with 5 bases left between them. CDR3 length: 14 residues. For the CDR3, the DNA is TGTGCCAGCAGCTTAGCGTCTTACACCGGGGAGCTGTTTTTT. This gives the protein CASSLASYTGELFF.

This clone has a single count. This chain uses TRBV6-1 with TRBJ1-2; the D gene is possibly TRBD1 (5 bases). Germline lookup yields CDR1 MNHNS and CDR2 SASEGT. V lost 7 bases and J 5 bases, leaving 14 bases between the germline ends. There are 13 residues in the CDR3. The CDR3 bases are TGTGCCAGCACTCCAAAGGGGAAATATGGCTACACCTTC. Encoded protein: CASTPKGKYGYTF.

The sample holds a few counts of this clone. This sequence joins TRBV6-1 and TRBJ2-2; D not resolved. CDR3 size: 14 residues. Between the trimmed V and J ends, which lost 8 bases and 0 bases, there was a span of 10 bases. The germline CDR1 and CDR2 sequences are MNHNS and SASEGT. The CDR3 reads CASSVRTNTGELFF. The CDR3 DNA is TGTGCCAGCTCTGTCAGGACGAACACCGGGGAGCTGTTTTTT.

The V and J genes are TRBV2 and TRBJ2-1, with D uncertain. The V end lost 8 bases, the J end lost 9 bases, and 20 bases lay between the germline ends. Germline CDR1 and CDR2: SNHLY and FYNNEI. This CDR3 has 14 residues. The DNA for the CDR3 is TGTGCCAGCGGGATTTTAGGCCGGAACTCTGAGCAGTTCTTC. Its translation: CASGILGRNSEQFF.